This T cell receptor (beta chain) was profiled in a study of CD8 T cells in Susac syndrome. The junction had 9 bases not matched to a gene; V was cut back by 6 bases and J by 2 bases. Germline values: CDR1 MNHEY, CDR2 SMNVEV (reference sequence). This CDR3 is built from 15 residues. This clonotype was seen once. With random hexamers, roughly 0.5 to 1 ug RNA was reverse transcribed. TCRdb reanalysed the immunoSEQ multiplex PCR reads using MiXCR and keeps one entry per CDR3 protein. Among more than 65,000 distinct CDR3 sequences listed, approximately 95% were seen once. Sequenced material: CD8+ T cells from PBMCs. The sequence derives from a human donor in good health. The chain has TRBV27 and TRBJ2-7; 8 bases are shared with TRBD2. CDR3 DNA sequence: TGTGCCAGCAGCTACCGGGGACTAGGAACCTACGAGCAGTACTTC. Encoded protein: CASSYRGLGTYEQYF.